This TCR beta chain comes out of a study of patients and donors after allogeneic stem cell transplantation. One entry per CDR3 protein results from TCRdb running MiXCR on the RT-PCR reads. The data hold roughly 880,000 distinct CDR3 sequences, with more than 15% observed a single time. The V gene lost 3 bases and the J gene lost 4 bases, with 18 bases spanning the gap. CDR1 is GTSNPN and CDR2 is SVGIG in the germline V gene (reference sequence). CDR3 length: 15 amino acids. This clonotype was obtained from a human donor who was either an allogeneic HSCT recipient or a stem cell or donor lymphocyte infusion donor (not recorded which). It is not recorded whose cells these are; they may come from a transplant donor. Sequences were obtained from blood, either unsorted or a sorted T cell fraction (not recorded which). The V call is TRBV30, the J call TRBJ2-5; a weak D match, TRBD2 (6 bases). The CDR3 reads CAWRSGDSQRETQYF. For the CDR3, the DNA is TGTGCCTGGAGGTCCGGGGACTCCCAACGAGAGACCCAGTACTTC.